The following is a T cell receptor beta chain sequence with its context. Its antigen remains unknown. The data are from a study of cytomegalovirus exposure and HLA in healthy donors. Study summary: Early released data had tens of millions of unique TCRs, all coming from HLA-typed donors. Overall study results and limits: A later look showed TCR association rates differing by HLA locus, highest for DRB1 and lowest for HLA-C.

V was cut by 4 bases and J by 8 bases, with 13 bases left in between. Germline loops: CDR1 SGHRS, CDR2 YFSETQ. This CDR3 has 13 amino acids. PCR was performed using 60 Vbeta and 13 Jbeta primers. Profiling relied on immunoSEQ multiplex PCR, and the TCRdb table lists in-frame clones only, not all of them. The data contain approximately 190,000 clones, roughly nine tenths of them seen just once; the ten biggest clones take up roughly 0.98%. The J gene is TRBJ2-1, the V gene TRBV5-1; tentative D call: TRBD2 (6 bases). Sequenced sample: PBMCs. The receptor's source is a boy younger than 10 in good health and CMV-seronegative. CDR3 nucleotides: TGCGCCAGCAGCGCCATAACTAGCTATGAGCAGTTCTTC. Protein sequence: CASSAITSYEQFF.